This T cell receptor beta chain was found in a study of lymphopenia after photon versus proton radiotherapy. The method was immunoSEQ multiplex PCR; TCRdb's version includes in-frame clones alone and lacks a portion of them. The table records approximately 70,000 clones, around 87% of them present only once. Germline CDR1 is SGHDT and CDR2 is YYEEEE. With V trimmed by 7 bases and J by 0 bases, 6 bases remained unmatched. The CDR3 totals 16 residues. Sequencing used peripheral blood, obtained from a patient treated with proton-based radiotherapy. The rearrangement links TRBV5-6 to TRBJ2-3; 12 bases map to TRBD2. The TCR sequence derives from a man older than 75 with esophageal cancer. The CDR3 DNA reads TGTGCCAGCGCCCTGGGACTAGCGGGTAGCACAGATACGCAGTATTTT. This sequence encodes CASALGLAGSTDTQYF.